A single sample is the source of the 24 T cell receptor beta chains below, sequenced in a study of T cell repertoires in cytomegalovirus infection. MiXCR, applied by TCRdb to the reads, yields one record per CDR3 protein. The table includes nearly 550,000 distinct CDR3 sequences, approximately 17% detected once. The sequencing sample was made of CD8+ T cells from PBMCs. Source of these receptors: a human donor in good health (CMV status not recorded). Some clones in this sample may be carry-over from other donors' samples.

This clonotype was seen at least ten times. V and J are TRBV7-9 and TRBJ2-1; D possibly corresponds to TRBD2 (5 bases). V lost 4 bases and J lost 7, with 17 bases in between. CDR1 and CDR2 from the germline V gene are SEHNR and FQNEAQ (reference sequence). The CDR3 is made up of 15 amino acids. For the CDR3, the DNA is TGTGCCAGCAGCTCCGGGCTTGGACTGCTGAATGAGCAGTTCTTC. This encodes CASSSGLGLLNEQFF.

The V and J genes are TRBV19 and TRBJ1-6; 7 nucleotides match TRBD1. The CDR3 totals 13 residues. The trim removed 7 bases at V and 10 bases at J, leaving 7 bases unmatched. CDR1 and CDR2 from the germline V gene are LNHDA and SQIVND (reference sequence). CDR3 protein: CASIGQGGSPLHF. The DNA for the CDR3 is TGTGCCAGTATTGGGCAGGGGGGATCACCCCTCCACTTT. Combining the CDR3 with reference TRBV19 and TRBJ1-6 gives the whole variable domain DGGITQSPKYLFRKEGQNVTLSCEQNLNHDAMYWYRQDPGQGLRLIYYSQIVNDFQKGDIAEGYSVSREKKESFPLTVTSAQKNPTAFYLCASIGQGGSPLHFGNGTRLTVT.

V and J are TRBV19 and TRBJ2-2; 9 bases line up with TRBD1. The CDR3 extends over 15 amino acids. Trimming took 11 bases from V and 4 from J; bases not matched to a gene: 11. Per germline, CDR1 LNHDA and CDR2 SQIVND (reference sequence). The CDR3, as DNA: TGTGCCTCGAGTCGACGACAGGGGGTCACCGGGGAGCTGTTTTTT. Translation: CASSRRQGVTGELFF.

In its sample, this clonotype was seen once. The J gene is TRBJ2-2, the V gene TRBV15; TRBD2 aligns across 8 bases. The CDR3 extends over 14 amino acids. Trimming removed 5 bases from V and 6 bases from J; junction bases left unmatched: 5. CDR1 and CDR2 from the germline V gene are LNHNV and YYDKDF (reference sequence). CDR3 DNA: TGTGCCACCAGCCGGGGGGGCGAAGCCGGGGAGCTGTTTTTT. This gives the protein CATSRGGEAGELFF.

This clonotype was seen ten or more times. The J gene is TRBJ1-4, the V gene TRBV19; TRBD1 agrees at 7 bases. Germline V gene lookup returns CDR1 LNHDA and CDR2 SQIVND (reference sequence). The CDR3 runs 17 residues. V was pared by 3 bases and J by 11 bases, with 18 bases of the junction left unmatched. CDR3 amino acids: CASSMAGGNPKWKKLFF. DNA of the CDR3: TGTGCCAGTAGTATGGCAGGGGGGAATCCGAAGTGGAAGAAACTGTTTTTT.

This clonotype was seen ten or more times. The chain couples TRBV7-2 to TRBJ2-1; D uncertain. The germline gives CDR1 SGHTA, CDR2 FQGNSA. Trimming cost V 8 bases and J 2 bases, with 4 bases left between them. This CDR3 contains 11 residues. CDR3 in amino acids: CASRTYNEQFF. The CDR3 coding sequence is TGTGCCAGCCGGACCTACAATGAGCAGTTCTTC.

A note on this clonotype: The missing conserved phenylalanine or tryptophan at the end of this CDR3 makes a read error likely. The chain is built from TRBV7-2 and TRBJ2-7, with 9 bases that match TRBD1. Germline CDR1 reads SGHTA; CDR2 reads FQGNSA. This CDR3 region has 15 residues. V lost 1 base, J lost 3 bases, and 4 bases stayed unmatched. The CDR3 here is CASSLGTGEGYEQYL. CDR3 DNA sequence: TGTGCCAGCAGCTTAGGGACAGGGGAGGGCTACGAGCAGTACTTA.

As regards this clonotype: The conserved final phenylalanine or tryptophan is absent from the CDR3, which likely points to a read error. Because the CDR3's place on the DNA is in doubt, the DNA is left out and the CDR3 is given as listed by TCRdb. The chain uses TRBV6-1 and TRBJ1-4; TRBD1, as called in the table, went unchecked against the DNA. The germline CDR1 and CDR2 sequences are MNHNS and SASEGT. The CDR3 is made up of 11 amino acids, end residues included. CDR3 protein: CASSEWGARVV.

This clonotype was picked up a small number of times. The J gene is TRBJ1-1, the V gene TRBV29-1; D gene unclear. This CDR3 has 11 residues. Looked up from germline, CDR1 is SQVTM and CDR2 is ANQGSEA. V was shortened by 1 base and J by 7 bases, with 7 bases between the two germline ends. The CDR3 here is CSVEGRLEAFF. Here the CDR3 DNA reads TGCAGCGTTGAAGGCAGGCTTGAAGCTTTCTTT.

This clonotype occurred a few times. The chain couples TRBV10-3 to TRBJ2-5; D may correspond to TRBD1 or TRBD2 (6 bases each). Germline assignment: CDR1 ENHRY and CDR2 SYGVKD. This CDR3 spans 15 amino acids. V was cut by 0 bases and J by 4 bases, with 12 bases left in between. CDR3 in amino acids: CAISESQGRGETQYF. The DNA of the CDR3 is TGTGCCATCAGTGAGTCGCAGGGGCGGGGAGAGACCCAGTACTTC.

This clonotype was recorded at least ten times. CDR3: CASSSSGEQYF. The CDR3 region has the DNA TGTGCCAGCAGCTCAAGCGGCGAGCAGTACTTC. The gene calls are TRBV7-8 and TRBJ2-7; maybe TRBD2 (5 bases). Trimming took off 4 bases at V and 6 bases at J, with 7 bases between the two ends. From germline, CDR1 is SGHVS and CDR2 FQNEAQ. This CDR3 is 11 amino acids long.

J is TRBJ2-3 and V is TRBV9; TRBD2 agrees at 8 bases. V gave up 1 base and J gave up 2 bases; unmatched junction bases: 6. This CDR3 has 16 residues. The germline V gene has CDR1 SGDLS and CDR2 YYNGEE. CDR3 sequence (DNA): TGTGCCAGCAGCGTAAGCGGCGGGGGGTCCACAGATACGCAGTATTTT. It specifies CASSVSGGGSTDTQYF.

The chain couples TRBV7-9 to TRBJ1-1; a possible D gene is TRBD1 (6 bases). The CDR3 loop spans 12 amino acids. The germline V gene has CDR1 SEHNR and CDR2 FQNEAQ (reference sequence). Trimming cost V 8 bases and J 4 bases, with 11 bases left between them. This chain's CDR3 is CASGQGTTEAFF. The CDR3 nucleotides read TGTGCCAGCGGTCAGGGGACCACTGAAGCTTTCTTT.

Only a few counts were recorded for this clonotype. The chain employs TRBV5-1 and TRBJ2-3, with 12 bases that match TRBD2. Germline-derived CDR1 and CDR2 are SGHRS and YFSETQ. This CDR3 has 18 amino acids. J gave up 3 bases and V 3 bases, and 11 bases lay outside the gene matches. The CDR3 sequence is CASSSRLAGDQVTDTQYF. For the CDR3, the DNA is TGCGCCAGCAGCTCCCGACTAGCGGGAGATCAGGTAACAGATACGCAGTATTTT.

The chain has TRBV2 and TRBJ2-4; perhaps TRBD2 as D (5 bases). The germline V gene has CDR1 SNHLY and CDR2 FYNNEI. The CDR3 has 15 amino acids. Trimming removed 7 bases at V and 0 bases at J, with 13 bases between. This CDR3 reads CASTPSGLAKNIQYF. In DNA form, the CDR3 reads TGTGCCAGCACTCCCTCGGGATTAGCCAAAAACATTCAGTACTTC.

Only a few counts were recorded for this clonotype. V is TRBV5-1 and J is TRBJ2-7; D could derive from TRBD1 or TRBD2 (6 bases each). The CDR3 totals 13 residues. CDR1 is SGHRS, CDR2 YFSETQ, per germline. V lost 5 bases and J 5 bases, leaving 14 bases between the germline ends. The CDR3 DNA sequence: TGCGCCAGCAGTTGGGACTCAGGGGACGAGCAGTACTTC. This sequence encodes CASSWDSGDEQYF.

This clonotype was seen at least ten times. The J gene is TRBJ2-2, the V gene TRBV7-6, with TRBD2 matching over 11 bases. CDR3 length: 15 residues. Germline V gives CDR1 SGHVS, CDR2 FNYEAQ. The ends lost 5 bases at V and 6 bases at J; junction bases unmatched: 5. The CDR3 coding sequence is TGTGCCAGCAGCCCACTAGCGGGGGTTCCCGGGGAGCTGTTTTTT. It specifies CASSPLAGVPGELFF.

The rearrangement links TRBV5-6 to TRBJ1-2; D call uncertain. Trimming pared 2 bases from V and 3 bases from J, leaving 17 bases between. This CDR3 region has 16 residues. From germline, CDR1 is SGHDT and CDR2 YYEEEE. CDR3 residues: CASSFSLGGNDYGYTF. CDR3 coding DNA: TGTGCCAGCAGCTTCTCATTAGGAGGGAATGACTATGGCTACACCTTC.

This sequence joins TRBV11-2 and TRBJ2-4; 10 bases map to TRBD2. After removal of 8 bases from V and 0 bases from J, the junction contained 10 bases not matched to a gene. The V gene's germline CDR1 is SGHAT and CDR2 FQNNGV. The CDR3 extends over 17 amino acids. The CDR3 nucleotides read TGTGCCAGCCGGGCTAGCGGGAGCTACCTAGCCAAAAACATTCAGTACTTC. This codes for CASRASGSYLAKNIQYF.

The chain recombines TRBV6-5 with TRBJ1-1; D possibly corresponds to TRBD1 (5 bases). Germline CDR1 MNHEY, CDR2 SVGAGI. Trimming left V 4 bases short and J 6 bases short, with 18 bases between. There are 15 residues in the CDR3. Written as DNA, the CDR3 is TGTGCCAGCAGTTGGACTGGATCAGGGTCCCCTGAAGCTTTCTTT. Translated: CASSWTGSGSPEAFF.

This clonotype was observed at least ten times. The J gene is TRBJ2-1, the V gene TRBV2; D perhaps matches TRBD2 (5 bases). V was shortened by 3 bases and J by 2 bases, with 17 bases between the two germline ends. This CDR3 comprises 17 residues. The germline gives CDR1 SNHLY, CDR2 FYNNEI. CDR3 in amino acids: CASSDTRGPGPYNEQFF. The DNA for the CDR3 is TGTGCCAGCAGTGATACCCGGGGTCCAGGTCCCTACAATGAGCAGTTCTTC.

V usage is TRBV9 and J usage is TRBJ1-2; no reliable D call. The CDR3 has 12 amino acids. Trimming stripped 0 bases from V and 7 bases from J, with 7 bases between. Germline loops: CDR1 SGDLS, CDR2 YYNGEE. This CDR3 is CASSVGDLGYTF. The CDR3 DNA sequence: TGTGCCAGCAGCGTAGGAGACCTTGGCTACACCTTC.

This clonotype was seen a few times. V usage is TRBV12-5 and J usage is TRBJ1-1; maybe TRBD1 (6 bases). The CDR3 has 12 residues. The germline V gene encodes CDR1 LGHNT and CDR2 FRNRAP. The germline V and J ends were trimmed by 7 bases and 3 bases, with 9 bases remaining between them. The CDR3 coding sequence is TGTGCTAGTGCCAAGGGGGACACTGAAGCTTTCTTT. It translates to CASAKGDTEAFF.

The chain links TRBV5-1 to TRBJ2-7; TRBD2 agrees at 8 bases. This CDR3 is 14 amino acids long. Per the germline V gene, CDR1 is SGHRS and CDR2 is YFSETQ. V was clipped by 3 bases and J by 3 bases; unmatched bases: 5. The CDR3 DNA follows: TGCGCCAGCAGCTGGGGGAGCGGGAGCTACGAGCAGTACTTC. This encodes CASSWGSGSYEQYF.